This TCR beta chain was obtained from a study of Ad26.COV2.S vaccination and SARS-CoV-2 variants. Study summary: Ad26.COV2.S given intramuscularly, once or twice 56 days apart. General observations from the study: For non-spike TCRs, breadth in vaccine recipients resembled that in placebo recipients.

TCRdb's table, derived via immunoSEQ multiplex PCR, lists solely in-frame clones and lacks some. The sample lists over 450,000 clones; roughly 87% were seen once. V lost 2 bases and J lost 2, with 13 bases in between. The CDR3 runs to 16 residues. Germline lookup yields CDR1 MNHEY and CDR2 SVGAGI. Noted treatment: over 15 received Ad26.COV2.S at low or high dose, single or two shots; about five received placebo; per-sample allocation not given. All samples were drawn on day 63, counting from the first vaccine or placebo injection. Details on this clone: The target antigen is unknown.

The sequences come from peripheral blood, collected in a trial of Ad26.COV2.S vaccine versus placebo. The V gene is TRBV6-5, the J gene TRBJ2-1; D is perhaps TRBD2 (6 bases). The clonotype comes from a person aged 18-65 years who received the Ad26.COV2.S COVID-19 vaccine or a placebo. CDR3 sequence (DNA): TGTGCCAGCAGTTACCGGAGGCGGGGTACCTACAATGAGCAGTTCTTC. It encodes CASSYRRRGTYNEQFF.